The 30 T cell receptor beta chains in this list originate from one sample, sequenced in a study of cytomegalovirus exposure and HLA in healthy donors. PCR was performed using 60 Vbeta and 13 Jbeta primers. TCRdb keeps only in-frame clones here, not all; method: immunoSEQ multiplex PCR. The table lists under 100,000 clones, with around 4.4% in the top ten. The sequenced sample consisted of PBMCs. These receptor sequences come from a man aged 25-45 years in good health and CMV-seronegative.

CDR3 loop: CASSMTGPYEQYF. The CDR3 DNA sequence: TGTGCCAGCAGCATGACAGGGCCCTACGAGCAGTACTTC. The chain is built from TRBV5-8 and TRBJ2-7; the match to TRBD1 covers 7 bases. After removal of 4 bases from V and 2 bases from J, the junction contained 3 bases not matched to a gene. CDR3 size: 13 residues. The V gene's germline CDR1 is SGHTS and CDR2 YDEGEE.

The J gene is TRBJ1-4, the V gene TRBV7-9; 7 bases fit TRBD1. V shed 5 bases, J shed 8 bases, and the junction held 8 bases outside the gene matches. This CDR3 spans 14 amino acids. Germline CDR1 is SEHNR and CDR2 is FQNEAQ (reference sequence). This chain's CDR3 is CASSTTGSLEKLFF. CDR3 bases: TGTGCCAGCAGCACGACAGGGAGTTTGGAAAAACTGTTTTTT.

DNA for the CDR3: TGTGCCAGTAGTCCGGGGGGGCAGGTGTCTTTCTTT. Protein: CASSPGGQVSFF. The V call is TRBV19, the J call TRBJ1-1; a possible D gene is TRBD1 (6 bases). CDR1 and CDR2 (germline): LNHDA, SQIVND (reference sequence). CDR3 size: 12 residues. Trimming shortened V by 5 bases and J by 12 bases, and 16 bases separated the two germline ends.

The chain combines TRBV7-9 with TRBJ1-2; 11 bases fit TRBD1. CDR3 length equals 15 residues. The germline CDR1 and CDR2 sequences are SEHNR and FQNEAQ (reference sequence). Losses at the gene ends were 6 bases for V and 8 bases for J; bases not matched to a gene: 11. CDR3 in DNA: TGTGCCAGCAGACTAACCGGGACAGGGGGTATCGGCTACACCTTC. Protein: CASRLTGTGGIGYTF. The full variable domain, its missing parts supplied by reference TRBV7-9 and TRBJ1-2, is DTGVSQNPRHKITKRGQNVTFRCDPISEHNRLYWYRQTLGQGPEFLTYFQNEAQLEKSRLLSDRFSAERPKGSFSTLEIQRTEQGDSAMYLCASRLTGTGGIGYTFGSGTRLTVV.

The V call is TRBV28, the J call TRBJ1-1, with D perhaps TRBD1 (5 bases). This CDR3 is built from 16 residues. The V and J ends lost 2 bases and 10 bases respectively, with 23 bases between them. The germline gives CDR1 MDHEN, CDR2 SYDVKM. CDR3 sequence reads: CASSLGPGRAVRRAFF. In DNA, the CDR3 is TGTGCCAGCAGTTTAGGGCCGGGCAGGGCCGTCCGGCGAGCTTTCTTT.

V usage is TRBV5-8 and J usage is TRBJ1-2; 11 nucleotides agree with TRBD1. The CDR3 consists of 15 residues. Germline values: CDR1 SGHTS, CDR2 YDEGEE. J lost 8 bases, V lost 1 base, and 7 bases had no gene match. The CDR3 nucleotides read TGTGCCAGCAGCTTGCGGGACAGGGGGAGGCGAGGCTACACCTTC. This encodes CASSLRDRGRRGYTF.

The genes are TRBV28 and TRBJ1-1; TRBD1 is a possible D gene (6 bases). The V and J ends lost 6 bases and 3 bases respectively, with 11 bases between them. Germline V gene sequence: CDR1 MDHEN, CDR2 SYDVKM. The CDR3 has 13 residues. The CDR3 is CASSQTGYTEAFF. For the CDR3, the DNA is TGTGCCAGCAGCCAAACAGGGTACACTGAAGCTTTCTTT. Looking up the rest from reference TRBV28 and TRBJ1-1 gives the full variable domain: DVKVTQSSRYLVKRTGEKVFLECVQDMDHENMFWYRQDPGLGLRLIYFSYDVKMKEKGDIPEGYSVSREKKERFSLILESASTNQTSMYLCASSQTGYTEAFFGQGTRLTVV.

CDR3 DNA sequence: TGCGCCAGCAGCCATCAATACCGGGACAGGGTCTACGAGCAGTACTTC. Translated, it gives CASSHQYRDRVYEQYF. The chain recombines TRBV4-1 with TRBJ2-7, with 9 positions matching TRBD1. Trimming cost V 3 bases and J 3 bases; bases outside gene matches: 9. CDR1 and CDR2 (germline): MGHRA, YSYEKL. The CDR3 is made up of 16 amino acids.

This CDR3 reads CASSNRDTMFF. The CDR3 DNA follows: TGTGCCAGCAGTAACCGGGACACAATGTTTTTT. The gene calls are TRBV2 and TRBJ1-4, with D possibly matching TRBD1 (6 bases). This CDR3 contains 11 residues. V was trimmed by 5 bases and J by 15 bases, leaving 13 bases between them. Germline CDR1 is SNHLY and CDR2 is FYNNEI.

The chain links TRBV29-1 to TRBJ2-5; 9 nucleotides agree with TRBD1. The J call is in doubt because the DNA end fits TRBJ2-7 better. The V gene's germline CDR1 is SQVTM and CDR2 ANQGSEA. The CDR3 has 12 residues. CDR3 in amino acids: CSVGTGSYEQYF. CDR3 DNA: TGCAGCGTCGGGACAGGGTCCTACGAGCAGTACTTC.

V is TRBV5-4 and J is TRBJ2-5, with TRBD1 identical over 9 bases. This CDR3 has 16 amino acids. Germline V lookup: CDR1 SGHNT, CDR2 YYREEE (reference sequence). Losses at the gene ends were 0 bases for V and 9 bases for J; bases not matched to a gene: 12. CDR3 sequence: CASSLAGTGRPGSQYF. The CDR3 DNA reads TGTGCCAGCAGCTTGGCCGGGACAGGGAGGCCCGGGTCCCAGTACTTC.

V and J are TRBV6-5 and TRBJ1-2, with a possible D match to TRBD1 (6 bases). Trimming pared 6 bases from V and 5 bases from J, leaving 19 bases between. CDR1 is MNHEY and CDR2 is SVGAGI in the germline V gene. The CDR3 contains 15 residues. CDR3 in DNA: TGTGCCAGCAGATCCTTCGGACAGTCGAAGTATGGCTACACCTTC. This gives the protein CASRSFGQSKYGYTF.

The chain is built from TRBV29-1 and TRBJ2-3; 9 bases map to TRBD2. V lost 5 bases and J lost 11; bases outside the gene matches: 11. Germline V gene data show CDR1 as SQVTM and CDR2 as ANQGSEA. There are 13 residues in the CDR3. The CDR3 here is CSVFRLAGMEQYF. The CDR3 nucleotides read TGCAGCGTTTTTAGGCTAGCGGGGATGGAGCAGTATTTT.

The rearrangement joins TRBV9 to TRBJ2-2, with TRBD2 matching 8 bases. V lost 1 base and J lost 2; bases outside the gene matches: 4. Germline CDR1 and CDR2: SGDLS and YYNGEE. The CDR3 sequence is 16 residues long. CDR3 sequence (DNA): TGTGCCAGCAGCGTATCCCGGGAGGGTAACACCGGGGAGCTGTTTTTT. Translation gives CASSVSREGNTGELFF.

The CDR3 spells CASSPTGLGGYGYTF. CDR3 DNA sequence: TGTGCCAGCAGCCCGACAGGGTTAGGAGGGTATGGCTACACCTTC. This sequence joins TRBV7-3 and TRBJ1-2, with 7 bases matching TRBD1. J gave up 5 bases and V 5 bases, and 11 bases lay outside the gene matches. The germline V gene encodes CDR1 SGHTA and CDR2 FQGTGA. This CDR3 has 15 residues.

This sequence joins TRBV5-4 and TRBJ2-6; D ambiguous. CDR3 size: 16 residues. Germline CDR1 SGHNT, CDR2 YYREEE (reference sequence). V was trimmed by 2 bases and J by 4 bases, leaving 13 bases between them. CDR3 loop: CASSFPRRLGANVLTF. The CDR3 nucleotides read TGTGCCAGCAGCTTCCCCCGGAGATTGGGGGCCAACGTCCTGACTTTC.

This chain joins TRBV2 and TRBJ2-5, with D perhaps TRBD2 (5 bases). Trimming took 8 bases from V and 11 from J, leaving 24 bases between them. There are 14 residues in the CDR3. The germline CDR1 and CDR2 sequences are SNHLY and FYNNEI. This CDR3 is CASLPDGFLRGQYF. CDR3 DNA: TGTGCCAGCCTACCGGACGGGTTCTTACGAGGGCAGTACTTC.

The genes are TRBV19 and TRBJ2-5, with 7 bases aligning to TRBD1. The ends lost 5 bases at V and 5 bases at J; junction bases unmatched: 5. Per germline, CDR1 LNHDA and CDR2 SQIVND (reference sequence). The CDR3 is 13 amino acids. CDR3 in amino acids: CASSVTGIETQYF. The CDR3 DNA reads as TGTGCCAGTAGTGTGACAGGGATTGAGACCCAGTACTTC.

V and J are TRBV2 and TRBJ1-2; 11 nucleotides align to TRBD1. CDR1 is SNHLY, CDR2 FYNNEI, per germline. The CDR3 totals 16 residues. V was clipped by 3 bases and J by 8 bases; unmatched bases: 11. Here the CDR3 DNA reads TGTGCCAGCAGTGATCTCCGGACAGGGGGCGGTCGGGGCTACACCTTC. This encodes CASSDLRTGGGRGYTF.

This chain links TRBV4-3 with TRBJ2-6; D is possibly TRBD2 (5 bases). V lost 0 bases to trimming and J lost 2 bases, with 8 bases between them. Per germline, CDR1 LGHNA and CDR2 YSLEER. The CDR3 runs 16 residues. In DNA form, the CDR3 reads TGCGCCAGCAGCCAAGACTCCGGGGCTGGGGCCAACGTCCTGACTTTC. It codes for CASSQDSGAGANVLTF.

V is TRBV7-2 and J is TRBJ2-1; 8 bases are a match to TRBD1. V was pared by 5 bases and J by 6 bases, with 6 bases of the junction left unmatched. This CDR3 is built from 14 residues. Germline V gene data show CDR1 as SGHTA and CDR2 as FQGNSA. The CDR3 here is CASSPGQVGNEQFF. As DNA, the CDR3 is TGTGCCAGCAGCCCGGGACAGGTCGGCAATGAGCAGTTCTTC.

This sequence joins TRBV4-1 and TRBJ2-2, with D uncertain. Trimming took off 3 bases at V and 0 bases at J, with 11 bases between the two ends. CDR1 and CDR2 (germline): MGHRA, YSYEKL. This CDR3 has 16 amino acids. The CDR3 DNA is TGCGCCAGCAGCCACAGTGCACATCCGAACACCGGGGAGCTGTTTTTT. Its translation is CASSHSAHPNTGELFF.

The V gene is TRBV4-2, the J gene TRBJ2-7; D is unresolved. The CDR3 extends over 14 amino acids. Trimming stripped 1 base from V and 1 base from J, with 8 bases between. The germline CDR1 and CDR2 sequences are LGHNA and YNFKEQ. The CDR3 DNA is TGTGCCAGCAGCCAAGTACACAGATCCTACGAGCAGTACTTC. Amino acids: CASSQVHRSYEQYF.

The rearrangement joins TRBV5-1 to TRBJ1-1, with D uncertain. V shed 4 bases and J shed 2 bases, with 15 bases lying between them. Germline CDR1 is SGHRS and CDR2 is YFSETQ. The CDR3 is 15 amino acids. CDR3 residues: CASSPVVILNTEAFF. The CDR3 coding sequence is TGCGCCAGCAGCCCCGTGGTAATACTCAACACTGAAGCTTTCTTT. The variable domain in full, completed from reference TRBV5-1 and TRBJ1-1, reads KAGVTQTPRYLIKTRGQQVTLSCSPISGHRSVSWYQQTPGQGLQFLFEYFSETQRNKGNFPGRFSGRQFSNSRSEMNVSTLELGDSALYLCASSPVVILNTEAFFGQGTRLTVV.

The rearrangement joins TRBV5-1 to TRBJ1-1; no clear D. Germline values: CDR1 SGHRS, CDR2 YFSETQ. This CDR3 region has 15 residues. V lost 0 bases, J lost 3 bases, and 12 bases lay in between. The CDR3 is CASSLGRRSDTEAFF. DNA for the CDR3: TGCGCCAGCAGCTTGGGGCGGCGCTCTGACACTGAAGCTTTCTTT.

The CDR3: CASSVDQDYGYTF. In nucleotides, the CDR3 is TGTGCCAGCAGCGTAGACCAGGACTATGGCTACACCTTC. The chain has TRBV9 and TRBJ1-2; no firm D call. Germline V gives CDR1 SGDLS, CDR2 YYNGEE. This CDR3 is 13 amino acids long. Between the trimmed V and J ends, which lost 0 bases and 3 bases, there was a span of 6 bases.

This chain joins TRBV4-2 and TRBJ2-7; 8 nucleotides align to TRBD2. With 0 bases clipped from V and 0 bases from J, the junction kept 1 base outside the gene matches. This CDR3 comprises 15 residues. Germline CDR1 is LGHNA and CDR2 is YNFKEQ. The CDR3 DNA follows: TGTGCCAGCAGCCAAGAAAGCGGGAGCTCCTACGAGCAGTACTTC. It yields the protein CASSQESGSSYEQYF.

The genes are TRBV5-1 and TRBJ1-3; 10 nucleotides agree with TRBD1. The CDR3 consists of 17 residues. With 4 bases clipped from V and 1 base from J, the junction kept 8 bases outside the gene matches. CDR1 SGHRS and CDR2 YFSETQ come from the germline V gene. The chain's CDR3 is CASSEIPGQGSGNTIYF. CDR3 in DNA: TGCGCCAGCAGCGAAATACCGGGACAGGGGTCTGGAAACACCATATATTTT.

J is TRBJ1-5 and V is TRBV2; 10 nucleotides agree with TRBD1. Germline loops: CDR1 SNHLY, CDR2 FYNNEI. CDR3 size: 15 residues. Losses at the gene ends were 5 bases for V and 2 bases for J; bases not matched to a gene: 3. The CDR3 sequence: CASSYGQGGNQPQHF. In DNA form, the CDR3 reads TGTGCCAGCAGTTACGGACAGGGGGGCAATCAGCCCCAGCATTTT.

The V and J genes are TRBV6-1 and TRBJ2-2, with TRBD1 matching over 8 bases. V lost 1 base to trimming and J lost 6 bases; unmatched junction nucleotides: 4. The CDR3 has 15 amino acids. Germline V lookup: CDR1 MNHNS, CDR2 SASEGT. CDR3 amino acids: CASSEEETGAGELFF. In nucleotides, the CDR3 is TGTGCCAGCAGTGAAGAAGAGACAGGGGCCGGGGAGCTGTTTTTT.